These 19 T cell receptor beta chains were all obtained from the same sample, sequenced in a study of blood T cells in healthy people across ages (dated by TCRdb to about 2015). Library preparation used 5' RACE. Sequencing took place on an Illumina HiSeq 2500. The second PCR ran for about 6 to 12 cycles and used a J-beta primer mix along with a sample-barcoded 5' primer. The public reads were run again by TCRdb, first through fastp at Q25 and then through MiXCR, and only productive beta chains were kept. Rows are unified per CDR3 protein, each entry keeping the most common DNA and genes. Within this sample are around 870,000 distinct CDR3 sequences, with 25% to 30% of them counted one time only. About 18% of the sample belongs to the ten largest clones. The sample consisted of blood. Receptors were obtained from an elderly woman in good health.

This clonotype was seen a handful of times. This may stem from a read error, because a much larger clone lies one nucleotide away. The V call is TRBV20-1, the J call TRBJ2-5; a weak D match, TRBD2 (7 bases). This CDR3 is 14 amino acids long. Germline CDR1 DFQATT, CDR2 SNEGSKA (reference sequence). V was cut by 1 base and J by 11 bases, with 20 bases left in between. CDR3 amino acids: CSARVAGANNEQYF. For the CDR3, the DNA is TGCAGTGCTAGAGTCGCGGGGGCCAACAATGAGCAGTACTTC.

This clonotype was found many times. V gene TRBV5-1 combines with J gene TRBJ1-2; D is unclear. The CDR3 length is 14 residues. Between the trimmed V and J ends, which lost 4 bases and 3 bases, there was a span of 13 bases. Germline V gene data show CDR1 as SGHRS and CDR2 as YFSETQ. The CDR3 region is CASSAEGGYYGYTF. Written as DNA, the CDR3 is TGCGCCAGCAGCGCAGAGGGCGGATACTATGGCTACACCTTC.

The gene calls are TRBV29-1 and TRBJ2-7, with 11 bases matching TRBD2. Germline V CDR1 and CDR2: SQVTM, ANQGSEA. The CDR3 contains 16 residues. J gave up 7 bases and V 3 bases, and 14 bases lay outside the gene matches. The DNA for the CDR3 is TGCAGCGTTGAGGGACTAGCGGACCCATCCTACAATGAGCAGTACTTC. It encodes CSVEGLADPSYNEQYF.

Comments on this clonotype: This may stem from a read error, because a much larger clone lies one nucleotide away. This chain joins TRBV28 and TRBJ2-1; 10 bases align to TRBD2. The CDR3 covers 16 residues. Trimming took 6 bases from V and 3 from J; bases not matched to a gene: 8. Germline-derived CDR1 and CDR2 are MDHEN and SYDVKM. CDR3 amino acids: CASRLAGDPIYNEQFF. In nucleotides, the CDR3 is TGTGCCAGCAGGCTAGCGGGGGATCCAATCTACAATGAGCAGTTCTTC.

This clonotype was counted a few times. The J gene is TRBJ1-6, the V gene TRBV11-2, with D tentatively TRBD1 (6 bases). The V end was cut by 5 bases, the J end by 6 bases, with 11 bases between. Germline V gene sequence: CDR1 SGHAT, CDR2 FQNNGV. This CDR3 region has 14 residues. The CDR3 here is CASSRGQLNSPLHF. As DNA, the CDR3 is TGTGCCAGCAGCCGGGGGCAGCTTAATTCACCCCTCCACTTT.

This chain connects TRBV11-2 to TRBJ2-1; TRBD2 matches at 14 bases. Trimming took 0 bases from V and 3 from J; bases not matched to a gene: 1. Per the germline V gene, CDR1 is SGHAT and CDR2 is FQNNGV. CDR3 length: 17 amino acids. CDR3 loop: CASSLDGLAGGYNEQFF. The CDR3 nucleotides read TGTGCCAGCAGCTTAGATGGACTAGCGGGGGGCTACAATGAGCAGTTCTTC.

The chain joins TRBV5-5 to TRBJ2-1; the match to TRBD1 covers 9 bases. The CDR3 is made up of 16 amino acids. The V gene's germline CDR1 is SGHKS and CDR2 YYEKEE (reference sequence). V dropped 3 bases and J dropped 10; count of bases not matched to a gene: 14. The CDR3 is CASSSKSGTGSHEQFF. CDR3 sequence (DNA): TGTGCCAGCAGCTCTAAATCCGGGACAGGGTCCCACGAGCAGTTCTTC.

The DNA of the CDR3 is TGTGCCAGCAGTTATCAGGGGAAGTCCTACGAGCAGTACTTC. This sequence encodes CASSYQGKSYEQYF. The V and J genes are TRBV12-3 or TRBV12-4 and TRBJ2-4; D perhaps matches TRBD1 (6 bases). The end of the DNA is better explained by TRBJ2-7, so the J call may be wrong. The CDR3 extends over 14 amino acids.

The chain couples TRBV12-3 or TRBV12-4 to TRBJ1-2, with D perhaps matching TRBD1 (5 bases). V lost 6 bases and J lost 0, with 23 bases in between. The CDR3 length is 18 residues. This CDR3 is CASSSTTDSPFSNYGYTF. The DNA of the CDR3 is TGTGCCAGCAGCTCTACGACCGACAGTCCATTTTCTAACTATGGCTACACCTTC.

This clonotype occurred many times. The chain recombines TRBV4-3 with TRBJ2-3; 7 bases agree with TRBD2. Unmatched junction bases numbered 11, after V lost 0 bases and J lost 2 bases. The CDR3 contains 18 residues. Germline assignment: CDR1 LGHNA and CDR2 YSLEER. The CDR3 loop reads CASSQDRASGITTDTQYF. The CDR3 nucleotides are TGCGCCAGCAGCCAAGATCGGGCTAGCGGCATAACCACAGATACGCAGTATTTT.

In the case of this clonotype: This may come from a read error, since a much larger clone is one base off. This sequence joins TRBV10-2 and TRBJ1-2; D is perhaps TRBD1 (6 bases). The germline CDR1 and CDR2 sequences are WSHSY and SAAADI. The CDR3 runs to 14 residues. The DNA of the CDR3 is TGCGCCAGCAGGGAGTCAGGACAGAACTATGGCTACACCTTC. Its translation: CASRESGQNYGYTF.

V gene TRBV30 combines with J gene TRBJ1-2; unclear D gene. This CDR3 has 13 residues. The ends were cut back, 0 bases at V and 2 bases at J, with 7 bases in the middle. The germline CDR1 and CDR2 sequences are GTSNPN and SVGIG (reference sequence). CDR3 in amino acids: CAWSVIRNYGYTF. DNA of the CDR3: TGTGCCTGGAGTGTTATACGGAACTATGGCTACACCTTC.

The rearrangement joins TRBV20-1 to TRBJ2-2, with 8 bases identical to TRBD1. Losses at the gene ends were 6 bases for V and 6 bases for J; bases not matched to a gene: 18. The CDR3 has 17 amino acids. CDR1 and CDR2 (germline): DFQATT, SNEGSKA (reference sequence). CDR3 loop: CSAHSTLGQGKSGELFF. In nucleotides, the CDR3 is TGCAGTGCCCATAGTACCCTCGGACAGGGAAAGTCCGGGGAGCTGTTTTTT.

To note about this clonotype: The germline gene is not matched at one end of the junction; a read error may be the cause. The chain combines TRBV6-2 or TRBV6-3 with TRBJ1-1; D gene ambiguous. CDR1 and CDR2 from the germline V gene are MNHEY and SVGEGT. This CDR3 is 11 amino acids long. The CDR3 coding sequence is TGTGCCAGCAGTCGTGGTTCTGATGCTTTCTTT. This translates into CASSRGSDAFF.

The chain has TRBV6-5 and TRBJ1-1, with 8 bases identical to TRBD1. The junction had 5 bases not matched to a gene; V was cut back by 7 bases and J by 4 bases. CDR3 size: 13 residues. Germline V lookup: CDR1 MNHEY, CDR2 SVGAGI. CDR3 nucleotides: TGTGCCAGCAAAAAAACAGGGGGCACTGAAGCTTTCTTT. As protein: CASKKTGGTEAFF.

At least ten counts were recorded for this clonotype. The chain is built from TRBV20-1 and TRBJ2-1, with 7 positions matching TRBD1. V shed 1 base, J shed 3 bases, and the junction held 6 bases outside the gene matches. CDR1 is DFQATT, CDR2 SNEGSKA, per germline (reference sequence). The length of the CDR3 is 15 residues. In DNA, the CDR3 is TGCAGTGCTAGAGTAAGGGGGCCCATCTACAATGAGCAGTTCTTC. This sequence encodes CSARVRGPIYNEQFF.

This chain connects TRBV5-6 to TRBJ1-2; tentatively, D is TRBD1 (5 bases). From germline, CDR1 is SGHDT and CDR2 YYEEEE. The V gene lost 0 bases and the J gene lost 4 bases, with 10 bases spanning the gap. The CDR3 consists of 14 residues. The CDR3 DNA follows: TGTGCCAGCAGCTTGGAGGGGCAAGTCTATGGCTACACCTTC. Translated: CASSLEGQVYGYTF.

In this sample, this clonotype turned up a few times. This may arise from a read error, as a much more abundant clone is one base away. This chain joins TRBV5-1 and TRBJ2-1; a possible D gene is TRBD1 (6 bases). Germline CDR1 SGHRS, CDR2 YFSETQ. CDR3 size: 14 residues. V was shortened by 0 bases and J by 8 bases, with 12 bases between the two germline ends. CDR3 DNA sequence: TGCGCCAGCAGCTTGGACTGGGGGCGCGATGAGCAGTTCTTC. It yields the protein CASSLDWGRDEQFF.

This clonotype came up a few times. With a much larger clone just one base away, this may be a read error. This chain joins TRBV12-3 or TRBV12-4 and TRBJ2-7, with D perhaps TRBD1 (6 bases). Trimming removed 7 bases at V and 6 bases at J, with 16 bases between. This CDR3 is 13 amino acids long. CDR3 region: CASTGDGVSEQYF. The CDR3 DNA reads TGTGCCAGCACAGGGGACGGGGTATCCGAGCAGTACTTC.